What follows are 21 T cell receptor beta chains derived from one specimen sequenced in a study of CD8+ T cells in alopecia areata. Extracted RNA was reverse transcribed, and the resulting cDNA served as sequencing template. The data were produced by immunoSEQ multiplex PCR, yet TCRdb's version contains in-frame clones alone and is incomplete. This table holds 180,000 or so clones, about three fifths found once. Stated treatment: oral pan-JAK inhibitor, 5-10 mg twice daily. Material: CD4+ T cells sorted from blood, obtained at week 24, from a patient treated with tofacitinib. The receptors here all came from a human donor with alopecia areata.

A few counts support this clone. J is TRBJ1-5 and V is TRBV6-1, with D maybe TRBD1 (6 bases). This CDR3 has 14 residues. Looked up from germline, CDR1 is MNHNS and CDR2 is SASEGT. V lost 10 bases and J 3 bases, leaving 16 bases between the germline ends. In DNA form, the CDR3 reads TGTGCCACAATCGAGGGGGACATCAATCAGCCCCAGCATTTT. This gives the protein CATIEGDINQPQHF.

This clone occurred a few times. This chain uses TRBV6-5 with TRBJ1-6; no firm D call. Trimming stripped 5 bases from V and 6 bases from J, with 5 bases between. The CDR3 length is 12 residues. The V gene's germline CDR1 is MNHEY and CDR2 SVGAGI. CDR3 DNA: TGTGCCAGCAGTCCTAGTAATTCACCCCTCCACTTT. Its translation: CASSPSNSPLHF.

This clone was found a few times. The chain recombines TRBV2 with TRBJ2-5; 11 positions match TRBD2. Germline CDR1 and CDR2: SNHLY and FYNNEI. The CDR3 spans 14 residues. Unmatched junction bases numbered 6, after V lost 7 bases and J lost 5 bases. CDR3 residues: CASTRLAGIETQYF. In DNA form, the CDR3 reads TGTGCCAGCACCAGACTAGCGGGGATCGAGACCCAGTACTTC.

The gene calls are TRBV4-1 and TRBJ1-2; no clear D. V was pared by 4 bases and J by 8 bases, with 20 bases between. The CDR3 has 15 residues. Germline values: CDR1 MGHRA, CDR2 YSYEKL. The CDR3 here is CASSLLGLPFGGYTF. The CDR3 bases are TGCGCCAGCAGCCTACTCGGACTCCCCTTTGGCGGCTACACCTTC.

CDR3 in DNA: TGTGCCAGCAGCCAAACGAACGGGGAAGCTTTCTTT. Translated, it gives CASSQTNGEAFF. This chain connects TRBV7-3 to TRBJ1-1; D ambiguous. The V gene lost 5 bases and the J gene lost 8 bases, with 12 bases spanning the gap. Germline CDR1 and CDR2: SGHTA and FQGTGA. The CDR3 loop spans 12 amino acids.

The genes are TRBV6-1 and TRBJ2-1; a weak D match, TRBD2 (5 bases). The CDR3 spans 12 residues. The germline V and J ends were trimmed by 4 bases and 7 bases, with 8 bases remaining between them. Germline V gene lookup returns CDR1 MNHNS and CDR2 SASEGT. The CDR3 loop is CASSVGLNEQFF. CDR3 in DNA: TGTGCCAGCAGTGTAGGACTGAATGAGCAGTTCTTC.

The gene calls are TRBV9 and TRBJ2-7; weak D call: TRBD1 (5 bases). CDR1 SGDLS and CDR2 YYNGEE come from the germline V gene. This CDR3 contains 14 residues. Trimming removed 3 bases from V and 5 bases from J, with 15 bases in between. CDR3 in DNA: TGTGCCAGCAGCGGAACCCAGGGTGGCAACGAGCAGTACTTC. It codes for CASSGTQGGNEQYF.

This chain links TRBV4-3 with TRBJ2-7; tentatively, D is TRBD1 (6 bases). Germline CDR1 reads LGHNA; CDR2 reads YSLEER. This CDR3 has 15 amino acids. The V and J ends lost 0 bases and 4 bases respectively, with 13 bases between them. Here the CDR3 reads CASSQDLGQTYEQYF. The CDR3 bases are TGCGCCAGCAGCCAAGATTTGGGACAAACTTACGAGCAGTACTTC.

In this sample, this clone turned up a few times. This rearrangement joins TRBV4-1 to TRBJ1-2, with 7 bases that match TRBD1. Trimming took 7 bases from V and 7 from J; bases not matched to a gene: 9. The germline gives CDR1 MGHRA, CDR2 YSYEKL. The CDR3 is 13 amino acids. CDR3 coding DNA: TGCGCCAGCACCGCGGACAGGTTAAGTGGCTACACCTTC. Amino acids: CASTADRLSGYTF.

The chain carries TRBV21-1 and TRBJ2-1; the table gives TRBD1 as D, unverified against the DNA. TRBV21-1 is designated a pseudogene. This CDR3 contains 16 residues. This CDR3 is CASSNGIRNADRGQFF. CDR3 nucleotide sequence: TGTGCCAGCAGCAATGGTATAAGGAATGCAGACAGGGGGCAGTTCTTC.

This clone has a handful of counts. V gene TRBV4-1 combines with J gene TRBJ1-2; 7 bases map to TRBD1. CDR1 and CDR2 (germline): MGHRA, YSYEKL. This CDR3 has 18 amino acids. V was clipped by 0 bases and J by 4 bases; unmatched bases: 14. The CDR3: CASSQDGGGPPPLYGYTF. In DNA, the CDR3 is TGCGCCAGCAGCCAAGATGGAGGGGGCCCTCCCCCACTCTATGGCTACACCTTC.

V usage is TRBV6-5 and J usage is TRBJ1-5, with D possibly being TRBD1 (6 bases). V was clipped by 7 bases and J by 9 bases, with 16 bases between them. Germline V gene data show CDR1 as MNHEY and CDR2 as SVGAGI. The CDR3 runs to 13 residues. In nucleotides, the CDR3 is TGTGCCAGCACCGAGGGGGGGGCCTCGCCCCAGCATTTT. This sequence encodes CASTEGGASPQHF.

The table lists this clone with a few counts. For the CDR3, the DNA is TGCGCCAGCAGCCAGGTGAACACTGAAGCTTTCTTT. It is translated as CASSQVNTEAFF. The chain combines TRBV5-1 with TRBJ1-1; D not resolved. This CDR3 contains 12 residues. CDR1 is SGHRS and CDR2 is YFSETQ in the germline V gene. Trimming stripped 4 bases from V and 0 bases from J, with 4 bases between.

The chain carries TRBV9 and TRBJ2-3; 7 bases align to TRBD2. Per germline, CDR1 SGDLS and CDR2 YYNGEE. The CDR3 consists of 16 residues. V lost 0 bases and J lost 1; bases outside the gene matches: 5. CDR3 DNA: TGTGCCAGCAGCGTAGGGGAGGGGATTGGCACAGATACGCAGTATTTT. This translates into CASSVGEGIGTDTQYF.

The chain employs TRBV6-5 and TRBJ2-5, with D uncertain. Trimming stripped 0 bases from V and 7 bases from J, with 15 bases between. The CDR3 has 15 residues. From germline, CDR1 is MNHEY and CDR2 SVGAGI. As DNA, the CDR3 is TGTGCCAGCAGTTACTCGAAGGCTACCACCACGACCCAGTACTTC. Residues: CASSYSKATTTTQYF.

The CDR3: CASSIQGAGDTEAFF. As DNA, the CDR3 is TGTGCCAGCTCGATACAGGGGGCTGGAGACACTGAAGCTTTCTTT. The rearrangement joins TRBV18 to TRBJ1-1; 9 positions agree with TRBD1. CDR3 size: 15 residues. Germline loops: CDR1 KGHSH, CDR2 LQKENI. Losses at the gene ends were 6 bases for V and 3 bases for J; bases not matched to a gene: 8.

This clone was picked up a small number of times. This chain links TRBV28 with TRBJ1-2, with D uncertain. Germline V lookup: CDR1 MDHEN, CDR2 SYDVKM. This CDR3 spans 11 amino acids. Trimming cost V 8 bases and J 14 bases, with 18 bases left between them. For the CDR3, the DNA is TGTGCCAGCGAGTCTCAGTTAATTAAAACCTTC. Amino acid sequence: CASESQLIKTF.

This clone has a handful of counts. The CDR3 nucleotides read TGTGCCAGCCTCACGGACGATCACAATGAGCAGTTCTTC. It encodes CASLTDDHNEQFF. The rearrangement joins TRBV2 to TRBJ2-1; no firm D call. V lost 8 bases to trimming and J lost 5 bases, with 13 bases between them. The CDR3 runs 13 residues. Germline V gives CDR1 SNHLY, CDR2 FYNNEI.

This clone appeared a few times. The genes are TRBV20-1 and TRBJ1-2; 7 positions match TRBD1. V lost 7 bases to trimming and J lost 6 bases; unmatched junction nucleotides: 2. The length of the CDR3 is 10 residues. From germline, CDR1 is DFQATT and CDR2 SNEGSKA (reference sequence). The CDR3 here is CSVDRDGYTF. The DNA of the CDR3 is TGCAGTGTCGACAGGGATGGCTACACCTTC.

V is TRBV6-5 and J is TRBJ1-6; D remains ambiguous. From germline, CDR1 is MNHEY and CDR2 SVGAGI. Deletions cut 7 bases from V and 3 bases from J, with 13 bases between. This CDR3 region has 15 residues. The CDR3 spells CASNEGVNYNSPLHF. CDR3 coding DNA: TGTGCCAGCAATGAGGGTGTGAACTATAATTCACCCCTCCACTTT.

In DNA, the CDR3 is TGTGCCAGCAGCGTAGGGCAGGGTCCCCGCTCTGGAAACACCATATATTTT. Encoded protein: CASSVGQGPRSGNTIYF. This chain uses TRBV9 with TRBJ1-3; D possibly corresponds to TRBD1 (5 bases). This CDR3 is 17 amino acids long. V lost 0 bases and J 0 bases, leaving 13 bases between the germline ends. The germline V gene has CDR1 SGDLS and CDR2 YYNGEE.